These 22 T cell receptor beta chains were all obtained from the same sample, sequenced in a study of CD8 T cells in Susac syndrome. The RNA input was about 0.5 to 1 ug, and it was reverse transcribed with random hexamers. TCRdb processed the immunoSEQ multiplex PCR reads anew with MiXCR; each CDR3 protein has one entry. The sample has tens of thousands of distinct CDR3 sequences, 94% seen once. Sequencing used CD8+ T cells from PBMCs. These receptor sequences come from a human donor with Susac syndrome.

This chain links TRBV7-9 with TRBJ1-1, with D unclear. Germline V gene sequence: CDR1 SEHNR, CDR2 FQNEAQ (reference sequence). Trimming pared 5 bases from V and 11 bases from J, leaving 12 bases between. CDR3 size: 11 residues. CDR3 amino acids: CASSEAPQAFF. Written as DNA, the CDR3 is TGTGCCAGCAGCGAGGCCCCCCAGGCTTTCTTT.

The chain couples TRBV30 to TRBJ2-7; tentative D call: TRBD2 (6 bases). Germline CDR1 is GTSNPN and CDR2 is SVGIG (reference sequence). With 0 bases removed from V and 5 bases from J, the gap between germline ends came to 14 bases. The CDR3 is made up of 14 amino acids. CDR3 nucleotides: TGTGCCTGGAGTGTAACGGGGCCGGGGGACGAGCAGTACTTC. It encodes CAWSVTGPGDEQYF.

The rearrangement uses TRBV27 and TRBJ2-7, with D perhaps given as TRBD1 or TRBD2 (5 bases each). Per germline, CDR1 MNHEY and CDR2 SMNVEV (reference sequence). Trimming took 3 bases from V and 2 from J, leaving 11 bases between them. There are 14 residues in the CDR3. The CDR3 region has the DNA TGTGCCAGCAGTTTTCGGGACGGTACCTACGAGCAGTACTTC. Residues: CASSFRDGTYEQYF.

V and J are TRBV6-1 and TRBJ2-7; 11 bases fit TRBD1. Germline V gene data show CDR1 as MNHNS and CDR2 as SASEGT. Trimming removed 6 bases from V and 5 bases from J; junction bases left unmatched: 12. The CDR3 extends over 16 amino acids. The DNA of the CDR3 is TGTGCCAGCAGCCCATCCCGGGACAGGGGGTTCCACGAGCAGTACTTC. This codes for CASSPSRDRGFHEQYF.

V and J are TRBV11-1 and TRBJ2-7; D may correspond to TRBD1 or TRBD2 (5 bases each). Trimming pared 6 bases from V and 5 bases from J, leaving 17 bases between. This CDR3 comprises 14 residues. The V gene's germline CDR1 is SGHAT and CDR2 FQDESV (reference sequence). The CDR3 DNA reads TGTGCCAGCAGATCACACCCGGGGCGCCACGAGCAGTACTTC. Translation gives CASRSHPGRHEQYF.

The V and J genes are TRBV12-3 or TRBV12-4 and TRBJ2-2, with a possible D match to TRBD2 (6 bases). With 8 bases removed from V and 6 bases from J, the gap between germline ends came to 16 bases. CDR3 size: 14 residues. The DNA of the CDR3 is TGTGCCAGCTTGCGCGGGGAGGTTCCCGGGGAGCTGTTTTTT. Translation gives CASLRGEVPGELFF.

This chain uses TRBV19 with TRBJ1-1; a possible D gene is TRBD1 (5 bases). The CDR3 is 15 residues long. CDR1 is LNHDA, CDR2 SQIVND, per germline (reference sequence). V was cut by 5 bases and J by 3 bases, with 16 bases left in between. Here the CDR3 DNA reads TGTGCCAGTAGTCCGAGCGTGGGACTTTACACTGAAGCTTTCTTT. This encodes CASSPSVGLYTEAFF.

The chain carries TRBV11-3 and TRBJ2-1; 10 bases fit TRBD1. The V gene end was trimmed by 5 bases and the J gene end by 15 bases; junction bases not matched to a gene: 16. Germline lookup yields CDR1 SGHNT and CDR2 YENEEA. The CDR3 totals 15 residues. The CDR3 bases are TGTGCCAGCAGCGCTGGCGGGACAGGGGCCTTCGGAACGTTCTTC. Translation gives CASSAGGTGAFGTFF.

The chain is built from TRBV6-4 and TRBJ2-1; 7 bases fit TRBD2. The CDR3 loop spans 15 amino acids. V was clipped by 2 bases and J by 0 bases; unmatched bases: 1. Germline V gives CDR1 MRHNA, CDR2 SNTAGT. CDR3 sequence reads: CASSDIAGSYNEQFF. The CDR3 DNA reads as TGTGCCAGCAGTGACATAGCGGGCTCCTACAATGAGCAGTTCTTC.

J is TRBJ1-2 and V is TRBV9; the match to TRBD1 covers 7 bases. Germline V gene lookup returns CDR1 SGDLS and CDR2 YYNGEE. CDR3 size: 15 residues. V lost 1 base to trimming and J lost 7 bases; unmatched junction nucleotides: 10. The CDR3 DNA is TGTGCCAGCAGCGTAACCGAGACAGGGTTATTTGGCTACACCTTC. Amino acid sequence: CASSVTETGLFGYTF.

The chain carries TRBV7-2 and TRBJ2-5; 15 nucleotides align to TRBD2. The junction had 9 bases not matched to a gene; V was cut back by 6 bases and J by 4 bases. Germline lookup yields CDR1 SGHTA and CDR2 FQGNSA. The CDR3 consists of 17 residues. The CDR3 here is CASSSGTSGRKGETQYF. As DNA, the CDR3 is TGTGCCAGCAGTTCCGGGACTAGCGGGAGGAAGGGAGAGACCCAGTACTTC.

The V gene is TRBV27, the J gene TRBJ2-7; D unresolved. Germline lookup yields CDR1 MNHEY and CDR2 SMNVEV (reference sequence). V was trimmed by 3 bases and J by 5 bases, leaving 11 bases between them. The CDR3 consists of 13 residues. CDR3 nucleotide sequence: TGTGCCAGCAGTTTGCAAGGATGGGACGAGCAGTACTTC. This gives the protein CASSLQGWDEQYF.

The chain links TRBV6-5 to TRBJ1-1, with D unclear. Germline values: CDR1 MNHEY, CDR2 SVGAGI. The CDR3 is 13 amino acids. Trimming removed 8 bases from V and 3 bases from J, with 13 bases in between. The CDR3 nucleotides are TGTGCCAGCTTCCGGTTTACGGACACTGAAGCTTTCTTT. It is translated as CASFRFTDTEAFF.

The rearrangement joins TRBV29-1 to TRBJ2-3; 13 bases fit TRBD2. The germline V gene encodes CDR1 SQVTM and CDR2 ANQGSEA. This CDR3 has 14 residues. J lost 5 bases, V lost 4 bases, and 3 bases had no gene match. The CDR3 nucleotides read TGCAGCGTTGGGACTAGCGGGAGATTAGATACGCAGTATTTT. It codes for CSVGTSGRLDTQYF.

The chain has TRBV7-9 and TRBJ1-5, with D hard to call. The length of the CDR3 is 16 residues. From germline, CDR1 is SEHNR and CDR2 FQNEAQ (reference sequence). V dropped 1 base and J dropped 2 bases, with 12 bases sitting between them. CDR3 nucleotide sequence: TGTGCCAGCAGCTTAGGAGGGTTAGCGCGCAATCAGCCCCAGCATTTT. As protein: CASSLGGLARNQPQHF.

V is TRBV25-1 and J is TRBJ2-1, with unresolved D. With 8 bases removed from V and 4 bases from J, the gap between germline ends came to 12 bases. The CDR3 length is 13 residues. Germline-derived CDR1 and CDR2 are MGHDK and SYGVNS. CDR3 bases: TGTGCCAGCGGATACACGGAGTACAATGAGCAGTTCTTC. It is translated as CASGYTEYNEQFF.

The chain recombines TRBV7-2 with TRBJ2-5, with 11 bases fitting TRBD1. The germline gives CDR1 SGHTA, CDR2 FQGNSA. This CDR3 spans 16 amino acids. The trim removed 5 bases at V and 2 bases at J, leaving 7 bases unmatched. CDR3 nucleotide sequence: TGTGCCAGCAGCACTTGGGACAGGGGGGTTCAAGAGACCCAGTACTTC. It specifies CASSTWDRGVQETQYF.

This chain uses TRBV7-9 with TRBJ2-3; D ambiguous. CDR1 is SEHNR, CDR2 FQNEAQ, per germline (reference sequence). Trimming shortened V by 7 bases and J by 0 bases, and 23 bases separated the two germline ends. This CDR3 has 18 amino acids. In nucleotides, the CDR3 is TGTGCCAGCACCGGCAATTGGGCGGCAACTCTGAGCACAGATACGCAGTATTTT. Protein product: CASTGNWAATLSTDTQYF. The full variable domain, with the rest looked up from reference TRBV7-9 and TRBJ2-3, is DTGVSQNPRHKITKRGQNVTFRCDPISEHNRLYWYRQTLGQGPEFLTYFQNEAQLEKSRLLSDRFSAERPKGSFSTLEIQRTEQGDSAMYLCASTGNWAATLSTDTQYFGPGTRLTVL.

The chain combines TRBV7-2 with TRBJ2-3; 10 bases line up with TRBD1. Germline loops: CDR1 SGHTA, CDR2 FQGNSA. CDR3 length: 13 amino acids. The trim removed 4 bases at V and 13 bases at J, leaving 8 bases unmatched. CDR3 coding DNA: TGTGCCAGCAGCTACGCGGCCGGGACAGGGGAGTATTTT. Translated, it gives CASSYAAGTGEYF.

The chain links TRBV6-2 or TRBV6-3 to TRBJ2-7, with D maybe TRBD1 (5 bases). The CDR3 spans 13 residues. Trimming took off 6 bases at V and 2 bases at J, with 11 bases between the two ends. Germline CDR1 is MNHEY and CDR2 is SVGEGT. CDR3 protein: CASSSSGPYEQYF. The CDR3 DNA sequence: TGTGCCAGCAGCTCCTCAGGGCCCTACGAGCAGTACTTC.

The chain recombines TRBV27 with TRBJ2-5; possible D gene TRBD1, 6 bases. This CDR3 region has 13 residues. Trimming cost V 3 bases and J 4 bases, with 9 bases left between them. Germline CDR1 MNHEY, CDR2 SMNVEV (reference sequence). CDR3 residues: CASSFEGVETQYF. The CDR3 nucleotides read TGTGCCAGCAGTTTTGAGGGGGTAGAGACCCAGTACTTC.

This clonotype was observed once. J is TRBJ2-7 and V is TRBV12-3 or TRBV12-4; D is unresolved. This CDR3 is built from 15 residues. Between the trimmed V and J ends, which lost 5 bases and 0 bases, there was a span of 14 bases. CDR3 in DNA: TGTGCCAGCAGTCCGACCGAATCTAGCTCCTACGAGCAGTACTTC. Amino acid sequence: CASSPTESSSYEQYF.